This T cell receptor (beta chain) emerged from a study of blood T cell repertoires in COVID-19. Only in-frame clones appear in the TCRdb table, and some are missing; sequencing was by immunoSEQ multiplex PCR. This sample has a few hundred thousand clones, with 87% found just once. Trimming stripped 6 bases from V and 6 bases from J, with 17 bases between. This CDR3 is 14 amino acids long. The germline gives CDR1 SEHNR, CDR2 FQNEAQ (reference sequence). Sequencing was carried out using peripheral blood. The sequence was obtained from a woman aged 50 to 65 who had recovered from COVID-19. The chain has TRBV7-9 and TRBJ2-5; tentative D call: TRBD1 (7 bases). The CDR3 loop is CASREGTAGQTQYF. CDR3 nucleotide sequence: TGTGCCAGCAGGGAGGGGACAGCAGGCCAGACCCAGTACTTC.